The 12 T cell receptor beta chains below were found in one sample sequenced in a study of blood T cell repertoires in COVID-19. Profiled with immunoSEQ multiplex PCR; TCRdb holds only in-frame clones, not every one. The top ten hold more than 2% of the sample, which has 100,000 to 150,000 clones, more than 75% seen once. Sequencing input: peripheral blood. The source is a man aged 65-85 years with active COVID-19.

This chain links TRBV11-2 with TRBJ2-7, with a weak D call TRBD1 (6 bases). Trimming took off 4 bases at V and 1 base at J, with 8 bases between the two ends. The CDR3 has 13 residues. CDR1 is SGHAT and CDR2 is FQNNGV in the germline V gene. CDR3 in amino acids: CASSWGQSYEQYF. The CDR3 DNA sequence: TGTGCCAGCAGCTGGGGACAATCCTACGAGCAGTACTTC. Based on the CDR3 plus reference TRBV11-2 and TRBJ2-7, the full variable domain is EAGVAQSPRYKIIEKRQSVAFWCNPISGHATLYWYQQILGQGPKLLIQFQNNGVVDDSQLPKDRFSAERLKGVDSTLKIQPAKLEDSAVYLCASSWGQSYEQYFGPGTRLTVT.

This rearrangement joins TRBV5-1 to TRBJ2-2; 8 nucleotides match TRBD1. The germline gives CDR1 SGHRS, CDR2 YFSETQ. V gave up 0 bases and J gave up 1 base; unmatched junction bases: 2. The CDR3 has 16 amino acids. The CDR3 coding sequence is TGCGCCAGCAGCTTGGCGGGGACAGGGAACACCGGGGAGCTGTTTTTT. Amino acids: CASSLAGTGNTGELFF.

CDR3: CASSYTGSGANVLTF. CDR3 nucleotide sequence: TGTGCCAGCAGTTACACAGGGTCCGGGGCCAACGTCCTGACTTTC. The chain carries TRBV6-6 and TRBJ2-6, with D possibly being TRBD1 (6 bases). V lost 2 bases and J 4 bases, leaving 9 bases between the germline ends. Germline CDR1 and CDR2: MNHNY and SVGAGI (reference sequence). This CDR3 is built from 15 residues.

V usage is TRBV7-9 and J usage is TRBJ2-1, with TRBD2 matching over 8 bases. This CDR3 has 15 amino acids. Germline V gene lookup returns CDR1 SEHNR and CDR2 FQNEAQ (reference sequence). Germline trimming cut 7 bases from V and 7 bases from J; bases unmatched to any gene: 12. DNA of the CDR3: TGTGCCAGCATCAACGGTATAGCGGGAAGGAATGAGCAGTTCTTC. Translating it yields CASINGIAGRNEQFF.

CDR3: CASSSRGYEQFF. CDR3 nucleotide sequence: TGTGCCAGCAGCTCAAGGGGGTATGAGCAGTTCTTC. J is TRBJ2-1 and V is TRBV5-6, with TRBD1 as a possible D gene (6 bases). Germline V gene lookup returns CDR1 SGHDT and CDR2 YYEEEE. This CDR3 contains 12 residues. The ends were cut back, 3 bases at V and 8 bases at J, with 9 bases in the middle.

Concerning this clone itself: Other nucleotide sequences in the sample specify the same CDR3. The rearrangement uses TRBV20-1 and TRBJ2-3; D ambiguous. The germline CDR1 and CDR2 sequences are DFQATT and SNEGSKA (reference sequence). Trimming removed 2 bases at V and 6 bases at J, with 3 bases between. CDR3 length: 10 amino acids. DNA for the CDR3: TGCAGTGCTAGACGGGATACGCAGTATTTT. Its translation is CSARRDTQYF.

This chain uses TRBV20-1 with TRBJ2-7, with 9 bases matching TRBD1. The CDR3 is 11 amino acids. Germline CDR1 is DFQATT and CDR2 is SNEGSKA (reference sequence). CDR3 DNA sequence: TGCGGCTTCGACAGGGGGGACGAGCAGTACTTC. This translates into CGFDRGDEQYF.

The V and J genes are TRBV18 and TRBJ2-7; possible D gene TRBD1, 5 bases. Trimming left V 5 bases short and J 0 bases short, with 11 bases between. Germline-derived CDR1 and CDR2 are KGHSH and LQKENI. The CDR3 loop spans 14 amino acids. The CDR3 DNA follows: TGTGCCAGCTCATATGACAGAACCTCCTACGAGCAGTACTTC. Its protein is CASSYDRTSYEQYF.

This sequence joins TRBV28 and TRBJ2-7; TRBD2 aligns across 9 bases. This CDR3 contains 14 residues. Germline V gene lookup returns CDR1 MDHEN and CDR2 SYDVKM. The V segment lost 3 bases and the J segment 0 bases; nucleotides outside the gene matches: 0. The CDR3 reads CASSFSGSSYEQYF. CDR3 nucleotides: TGTGCCAGCAGTTTTAGCGGGAGCTCCTACGAGCAGTACTTC.

The V gene is TRBV20-1, the J gene TRBJ2-4; a possible D gene is TRBD1 (6 bases). Germline values: CDR1 DFQATT, CDR2 SNEGSKA (reference sequence). The germline V and J ends were trimmed by 5 bases and 12 bases, with 14 bases remaining between them. This CDR3 comprises 11 residues. CDR3 protein: CSASSGADQYF. CDR3 bases: TGCAGTGCTTCCTCAGGGGCAGATCAGTACTTC.

The chain employs TRBV19 and TRBJ2-2; possibly TRBD2 for D (7 bases). Between the trimmed V and J ends, which lost 7 bases and 0 bases, there was a span of 12 bases. Germline V gene data show CDR1 as LNHDA and CDR2 as SQIVND (reference sequence). CDR3 size: 15 residues. In DNA form, the CDR3 reads TGTGCCAGTATCCAGGGGAGGGCGAACACCGGGGAGCTGTTTTTT. Encoded protein: CASIQGRANTGELFF. The whole variable domain, filled in from reference TRBV19 and TRBJ2-2, reads DGGITQSPKYLFRKEGQNVTLSCEQNLNHDAMYWYRQDPGQGLRLIYYSQIVNDFQKGDIAEGYSVSREKKESFPLTVTSAQKNPTAFYLCASIQGRANTGELFFGEGSRLTVL.

This clone was seen only once. The chain recombines TRBV6-5 with TRBJ1-2; 10 bases agree with TRBD1. J was trimmed by 1 base and V by 6 bases; bases with no gene match: 2. CDR3 size: 14 residues. Germline CDR1 MNHEY, CDR2 SVGAGI. Here the CDR3 reads CASRGTGDNYGYTF. CDR3 coding DNA: TGTGCCAGCAGAGGGACAGGGGATAACTATGGCTACACCTTC.